What follows are 14 T cell receptor beta chains derived from one specimen sequenced in a study of response to subunit inactivated influenza vaccine. In TCRdb, the RT-PCR reads were re-called with MiXCR into one record per CDR3 protein. The table records over 650,000 distinct CDR3 sequences, less than 20% of them present only once. The specimen comprised PBMCs from blood, sampled less than 6 days after vaccination. These receptors were taken from a man aged 45 to 65 who received an inactivated influenza vaccine.

The chain couples TRBV14 to TRBJ2-1; D may be TRBD2 (5 bases). Germline values: CDR1 SGHDN, CDR2 FVKESK. Trimming cost V 4 bases and J 7 bases, with 17 bases left between them. CDR3 length equals 15 residues. The CDR3 reads CASSRAAALFNEQFF. The DNA for the CDR3 is TGTGCCAGCAGCCGGGCAGCGGCCCTATTTAATGAGCAGTTCTTC.

This rearrangement joins TRBV4-1 to TRBJ2-4; D is ambiguous. Trimming took off 1 base at V and 0 bases at J, with 7 bases between the two ends. This CDR3 spans 15 amino acids. Germline CDR1 and CDR2: MGHRA and YSYEKL. The CDR3 loop is CASSQVDLAKNIQYF. DNA of the CDR3: TGCGCCAGCAGCCAAGTCGACCTAGCCAAAAACATTCAGTACTTC.

In this sample, this clonotype turned up many times. The V gene is TRBV29-1, the J gene TRBJ2-3, with D uncertain. Trimming removed 7 bases at V and 2 bases at J, with 16 bases between. The germline CDR1 and CDR2 sequences are SQVTM and ANQGSEA. The CDR3 consists of 14 residues. The CDR3 sequence: CSAPGQTVTDTQYF. The CDR3, as DNA: TGCAGCGCCCCGGGCCAGACGGTCACAGATACGCAGTATTTT.

This clonotype was seen more than once but under ten times. The chain combines TRBV12-3 or TRBV12-4 with TRBJ1-5; D uncertain. The CDR3 is 14 residues long. V lost 2 bases, J lost 2 bases, and 7 bases lay in between. CDR3 bases: TGTGCCAGCAGTTTAAGCAGCGGCAATCAGCCCCAGCATTTT. Encoded protein: CASSLSSGNQPQHF.

This clonotype has a handful of counts. J is TRBJ1-1 and V is TRBV6-2 or TRBV6-3; D gene ambiguous. CDR3 size: 12 residues. Germline V gene data show CDR1 as MNHEY and CDR2 as SVGEGT. V was trimmed by 0 bases and J by 9 bases, leaving 8 bases between them. The CDR3, as DNA: TGTGCCAGCAGTTACTCTACCAGGAAAGCTTTCTTT. It encodes CASSYSTRKAFF.

The chain has TRBV27 and TRBJ2-1, with a weak D call TRBD2 (6 bases). This CDR3 has 15 residues. The germline V and J ends were trimmed by 6 bases and 5 bases, with 17 bases remaining between them. CDR1 and CDR2 (germline): MNHEY, SMNVEV (reference sequence). CDR3 DNA sequence: TGTGCCAGCAGCCGAAAAGGGGCGGGGAACAATGAGCAGTTCTTC. Translation gives CASSRKGAGNNEQFF.

This chain's CDR3 is CASSPTSGSTNEQFF. CDR3 in DNA: TGTGCCAGCAGCCCGACTAGCGGGAGTACCAATGAGCAGTTCTTC. The gene calls are TRBV9 and TRBJ2-1; 12 bases are a match to TRBD2. The CDR3 spans 15 residues. The V and J ends lost 4 bases and 6 bases, in that order; junction bases with no gene match: 5. Germline CDR1 and CDR2: SGDLS and YYNGEE.

A single count supports this clonotype. The chain uses TRBV6-2 or TRBV6-3 and TRBJ2-2; the match to TRBD1 covers 8 bases. V was pared by 5 bases and J by 5 bases, with 7 bases of the junction left unmatched. The CDR3 has 15 residues. CDR1 MNHEY and CDR2 SVGEGT come from the germline V gene. Here the CDR3 DNA reads TGTGCCAGCAGTACCACAGGGGGATGGACCGGGGAGCTGTTTTTT. It specifies CASSTTGGWTGELFF.

This chain uses TRBV7-2 with TRBJ2-5; 8 bases fit TRBD2. Germline CDR1 is SGHTA and CDR2 is FQGNSA. The CDR3 sequence is 16 residues long. Trimming cost V 2 bases and J 5 bases; bases outside gene matches: 10. The CDR3 loop reads CASSLRRPGGPETQYF. The CDR3 DNA follows: TGTGCCAGCAGCTTAAGGAGGCCGGGGGGGCCGGAGACCCAGTACTTC.

The J gene is TRBJ1-6, the V gene TRBV3-1, with D unclear. Germline V CDR1 and CDR2: LGHDT, YNNKEL (reference sequence). V lost 6 bases and J 10 bases, leaving 16 bases between the germline ends. There are 14 residues in the CDR3. The DNA of the CDR3 is TGTGCCAGCAGTCGCCAGCGTGGAAACTCACCCCTCCACTTT. This translates into CASSRQRGNSPLHF.

This clonotype was picked up a small number of times. The CDR3 bases are TGTGCCAGCAGCCAAGGACACACCTACGAGCAGTACTTC. It specifies CASSQGHTYEQYF. The chain uses TRBV7-2 and TRBJ2-7; maybe TRBD1 (5 bases). Germline V CDR1 and CDR2: SGHTA, FQGNSA. The CDR3 consists of 13 residues. With 5 bases removed from V and 2 bases from J, the gap between germline ends came to 10 bases. Together with reference TRBV7-2 and TRBJ2-7, the CDR3 gives the full variable domain: GAGVSQSPSNKVTEKGKDVELRCDPISGHTALYWYRQSLGQGLEFLIYFQGNSAPDKSGLPSDRFSAERTGGSVSTLTIQRTQQEDSAVYLCASSQGHTYEQYFGPGTRLTVT.

This clonotype was counted at least ten times. CDR3 sequence: CASSPNDRGIEAFF. The CDR3 DNA sequence: TGTGCCAGCTCACCTAACGACAGGGGGATTGAAGCTTTCTTT. The V and J genes are TRBV18 and TRBJ1-1; TRBD1 matches 9 bases. CDR1 is KGHSH, CDR2 LQKENI, per germline. This CDR3 comprises 14 residues. With 3 bases clipped from V and 7 bases from J, the junction kept 6 bases outside the gene matches.

CDR3 coding DNA: TGTGCCAGCAGTTACGGGGGACAACGGAACACTGAAGCTTTCTTT. It is translated as CASSYGGQRNTEAFF. J is TRBJ1-1 and V is TRBV6-2 or TRBV6-3; D is possibly TRBD1 (6 bases). The CDR3 covers 15 residues. Germline V gene data show CDR1 as MNHEY and CDR2 as SVGEGT. With 2 bases removed from V and 1 base from J, the gap between germline ends came to 11 bases.

The chain has TRBV6-2 or TRBV6-3 and TRBJ2-5; 7 bases align to TRBD2. CDR3 length: 16 residues. Unmatched junction bases numbered 11, after V lost 2 bases and J lost 5 bases. Looked up from germline, CDR1 is MNHEY and CDR2 is SVGEGT. CDR3 DNA sequence: TGTGCCAGCAGTTACCCCCCGGGACTGGGGGGGGAGACCCAGTACTTC. It specifies CASSYPPGLGGETQYF.